Presented here are 13 T cell receptor beta chains from one specimen sequenced in a study of blood T cell repertoires in COVID-19. Data came from immunoSEQ multiplex PCR; TCRdb stores just in-frame clones and leaves some out. The table records tens of thousands of clones, roughly 92% of them present only once. Sequencing was carried out using peripheral blood. The receptors stem from a human donor in a cohort sampled during active COVID-19.

The chain is built from TRBV5-1 and TRBJ1-1; D is possibly TRBD1 (5 bases). The CDR3 totals 15 residues. The germline CDR1 and CDR2 sequences are SGHRS and YFSETQ. V gave up 2 bases and J gave up 3 bases, with 14 bases separating them. CDR3 sequence (DNA): TGCGCCAGCAGCTTTTCAGGGCCTCGTGACACTGAAGCTTTCTTT. Encoded protein: CASSFSGPRDTEAFF.

The chain uses TRBV28 and TRBJ2-2; 7 bases are a match to TRBD2. This CDR3 contains 12 residues. The ends lost 8 bases at V and 6 bases at J; junction bases unmatched: 3. CDR1 and CDR2 from the germline V gene are MDHEN and SYDVKM. Here the CDR3 reads CASVTSAGELFF. CDR3 sequence (DNA): TGTGCCAGCGTCACTAGCGCCGGGGAGCTGTTTTTT.

The chain is built from TRBV3-1 (or the pseudogene TRBV3-2) and TRBJ1-2, with D possibly matching TRBD1 (5 bases). CDR1 LGHDT and CDR2 YNNKEL come from the germline V gene (reference sequence). This CDR3 has 12 amino acids. V shed 3 bases and J shed 6 bases, with 8 bases lying between them. The DNA for the CDR3 is TGTGCCAGCAGCCAGGCAGGGAATGGCTACACCTTC. It translates to CASSQAGNGYTF.

V usage is TRBV6-5 and J usage is TRBJ1-5; 7 nucleotides align to TRBD1. Per the germline V gene, CDR1 is MNHEY and CDR2 is SVGAGI. The trim removed 5 bases at V and 6 bases at J, leaving 10 bases unmatched. The CDR3 runs 15 residues. CDR3: CASSTYRGGGQPQHF. CDR3 DNA sequence: TGTGCCAGCAGTACCTACAGGGGCGGAGGTCAGCCCCAGCATTTT.

The V call is TRBV19, the J call TRBJ2-3; 10 bases map to TRBD1. The CDR3 runs to 14 residues. V was clipped by 6 bases and J by 5 bases; unmatched bases: 5. Germline V gene lookup returns CDR1 LNHDA and CDR2 SQIVND (reference sequence). Here the CDR3 DNA reads TGTGCCAGTAGCGGACAGGGGGGGATAGATACGCAGTATTTT. It is translated as CASSGQGGIDTQYF. Based on the CDR3 plus reference TRBV19 and TRBJ2-3, the full variable domain is DGGITQSPKYLFRKEGQNVTLSCEQNLNHDAMYWYRQDPGQGLRLIYYSQIVNDFQKGDIAEGYSVSREKKESFPLTVTSAQKNPTAFYLCASSGQGGIDTQYFGPGTRLTVL.

The V and J genes are TRBV6-2 or TRBV6-3 and TRBJ1-2; possibly TRBD1 for D (5 bases). The germline V gene encodes CDR1 MNHEY and CDR2 SVGEGT. The germline V and J ends were trimmed by 7 bases and 7 bases, with 16 bases remaining between them. The CDR3 is 13 amino acids. CDR3: CASNPGQGFGYTF. The CDR3 DNA reads TGTGCCAGCAACCCCGGGCAGGGTTTTGGCTACACCTTC.

The V call is TRBV28, the J call TRBJ1-1; 10 bases match TRBD1. This CDR3 comprises 13 residues. The germline CDR1 and CDR2 sequences are MDHEN and SYDVKM. The junction had 5 bases not matched to a gene; V was cut back by 5 bases and J by 8 bases. For the CDR3, the DNA is TGTGCCAGCAGTGTCGGACAGGGGGGAGAAGCTTTCTTT. Residues: CASSVGQGGEAFF.

The gene calls are TRBV11-3 and TRBJ2-7, with 10 bases aligning to TRBD1. J lost 4 bases, V lost 4 bases, and 7 bases had no gene match. The germline CDR1 and CDR2 sequences are SGHNT and YENEEA. The CDR3 runs to 15 residues. CDR3 amino acids: CASSSSDRGRYEQYF. The CDR3 DNA is TGTGCCAGCAGCTCGTCGGACAGGGGGAGATACGAGCAGTACTTC.

The gene calls are TRBV27 and TRBJ2-5, with D perhaps matching TRBD1 (5 bases). This CDR3 spans 12 amino acids. Germline-derived CDR1 and CDR2 are MNHEY and SMNVEV (reference sequence). V was cut by 4 bases and J by 3 bases, with 6 bases left in between. The CDR3 protein is CASSSREETQYF. The CDR3 DNA is TGTGCCAGCAGTTCCAGGGAAGAGACCCAGTACTTC.

V and J are TRBV12-3 or TRBV12-4 and TRBJ1-2; D is unclear. Trimming took 3 bases from V and 5 from J, leaving 7 bases between them. The CDR3 is made up of 12 amino acids. Written as DNA, the CDR3 is TGTGCCAGCAGTTTTGGAGTGTATGGCTACACCTTC. Amino acids: CASSFGVYGYTF.

The sample holds one count of this clone. The chain has TRBV7-2 and TRBJ1-1; 7 nucleotides align to TRBD1. V was clipped by 4 bases and J by 4 bases; unmatched bases: 9. CDR3 length: 15 residues. Germline V gene data show CDR1 as SGHTA and CDR2 as FQGNSA. The CDR3 sequence is CASSSRGQGGTEAFF. The CDR3 bases are TGTGCCAGCAGCTCCCGCGGGCAGGGGGGCACTGAAGCTTTCTTT.

This clone was seen just once. V gene TRBV11-2 combines with J gene TRBJ2-1, with 8 nucleotides matching TRBD2. The V segment lost 2 bases and the J segment 7 bases; nucleotides outside the gene matches: 1. The CDR3 sequence is 13 residues long. Germline assignment: CDR1 SGHAT and CDR2 FQNNGV. This CDR3 is CASSLPGGNEQFF. CDR3 nucleotide sequence: TGTGCCAGCAGCTTACCGGGGGGGAATGAGCAGTTCTTC.

This clone was seen more than once but under ten times. The DNA of the CDR3 is TGTGCCAGCAGCCCAGCGGGACTACTCCGAAACACCATATATTTT. Translation: CASSPAGLLRNTIYF. This sequence joins TRBV14 and TRBJ1-3; D possibly corresponds to TRBD1 (5 bases). Trimming took off 4 bases at V and 5 bases at J, with 15 bases between the two ends. The CDR3 is made up of 15 amino acids. Germline lookup yields CDR1 SGHDN and CDR2 FVKESK.